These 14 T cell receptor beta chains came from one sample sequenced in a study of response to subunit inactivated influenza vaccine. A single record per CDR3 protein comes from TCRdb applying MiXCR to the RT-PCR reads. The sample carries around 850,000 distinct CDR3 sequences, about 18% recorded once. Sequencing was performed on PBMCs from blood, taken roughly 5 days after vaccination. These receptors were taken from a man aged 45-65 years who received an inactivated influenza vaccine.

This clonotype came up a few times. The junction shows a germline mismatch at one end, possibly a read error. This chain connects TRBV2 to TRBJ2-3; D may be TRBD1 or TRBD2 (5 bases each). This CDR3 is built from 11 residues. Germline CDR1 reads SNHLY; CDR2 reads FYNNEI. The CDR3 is CASSETGTVDF. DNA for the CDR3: TGTGCCAGCAGTGAAACCGGGACGGTGGATTTT.

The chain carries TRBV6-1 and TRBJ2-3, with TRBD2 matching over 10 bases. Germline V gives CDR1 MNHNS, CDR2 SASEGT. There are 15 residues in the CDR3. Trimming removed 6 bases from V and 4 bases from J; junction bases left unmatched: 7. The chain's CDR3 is CASSPGTSVPDTQYF. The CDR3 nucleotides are TGTGCCAGCAGCCCCGGGACTAGCGTGCCAGATACGCAGTATTTT.

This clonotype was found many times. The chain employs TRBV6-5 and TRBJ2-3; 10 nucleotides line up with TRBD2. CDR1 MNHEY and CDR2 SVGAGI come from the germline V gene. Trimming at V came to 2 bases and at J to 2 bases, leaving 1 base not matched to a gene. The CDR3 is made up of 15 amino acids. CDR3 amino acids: CASSYSGRDTDTQYF. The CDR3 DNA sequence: TGTGCCAGCAGTTACAGCGGGAGGGACACAGATACGCAGTATTTT.

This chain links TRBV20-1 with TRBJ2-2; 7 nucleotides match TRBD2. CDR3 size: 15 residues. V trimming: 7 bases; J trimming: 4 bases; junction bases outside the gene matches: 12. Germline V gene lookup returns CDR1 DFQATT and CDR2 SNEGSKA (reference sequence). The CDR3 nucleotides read TGCAGTGGCGGAGGACTAGGGGCCTCCACCGGGGAGCTGTTTTTT. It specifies CSGGGLGASTGELFF.

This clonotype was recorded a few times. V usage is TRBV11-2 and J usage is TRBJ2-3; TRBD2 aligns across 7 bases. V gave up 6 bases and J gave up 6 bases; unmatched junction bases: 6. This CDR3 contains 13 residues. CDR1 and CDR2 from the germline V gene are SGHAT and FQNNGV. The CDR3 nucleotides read TGTGCCAGCAGGTCTACTAGCGCGGATACGCAGTATTTT. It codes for CASRSTSADTQYF.

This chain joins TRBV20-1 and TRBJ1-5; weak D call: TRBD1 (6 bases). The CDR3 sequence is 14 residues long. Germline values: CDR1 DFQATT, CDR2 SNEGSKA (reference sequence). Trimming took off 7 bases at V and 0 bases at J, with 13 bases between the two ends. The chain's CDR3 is CSVLGGHSNQPQHF. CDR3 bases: TGCAGTGTATTGGGGGGGCATAGCAATCAGCCCCAGCATTTT.

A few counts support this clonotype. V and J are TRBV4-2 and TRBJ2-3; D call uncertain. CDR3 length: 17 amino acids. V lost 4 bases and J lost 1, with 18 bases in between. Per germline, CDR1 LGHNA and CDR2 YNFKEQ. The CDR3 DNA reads TGTGCCAGCAGCCCAGTAGTGTCCGAGGATGGCACAGATACGCAGTATTTT. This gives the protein CASSPVVSEDGTDTQYF.

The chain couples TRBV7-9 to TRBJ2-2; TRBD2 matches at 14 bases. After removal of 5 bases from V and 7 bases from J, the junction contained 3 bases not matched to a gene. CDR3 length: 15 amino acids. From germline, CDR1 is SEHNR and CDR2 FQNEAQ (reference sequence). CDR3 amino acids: CASSTTSGRVGELFF. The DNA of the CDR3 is TGTGCCAGCAGCACGACTAGCGGGAGGGTCGGGGAGCTGTTTTTT.

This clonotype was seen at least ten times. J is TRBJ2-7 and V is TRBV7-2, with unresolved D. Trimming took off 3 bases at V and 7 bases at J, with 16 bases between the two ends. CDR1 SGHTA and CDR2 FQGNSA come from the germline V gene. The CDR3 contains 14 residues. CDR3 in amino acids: CASSFITEVREQYF. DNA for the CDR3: TGTGCCAGCAGCTTCATAACAGAGGTCCGGGAGCAGTACTTC.

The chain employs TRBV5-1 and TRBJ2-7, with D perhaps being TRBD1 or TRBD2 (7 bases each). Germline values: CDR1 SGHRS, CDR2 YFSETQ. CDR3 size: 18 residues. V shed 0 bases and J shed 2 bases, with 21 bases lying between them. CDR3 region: CASSLVTGGRTGAYEQYF. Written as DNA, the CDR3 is TGCGCCAGCAGCTTGGTCACGGGAGGAAGAACAGGGGCCTACGAGCAGTACTTC.

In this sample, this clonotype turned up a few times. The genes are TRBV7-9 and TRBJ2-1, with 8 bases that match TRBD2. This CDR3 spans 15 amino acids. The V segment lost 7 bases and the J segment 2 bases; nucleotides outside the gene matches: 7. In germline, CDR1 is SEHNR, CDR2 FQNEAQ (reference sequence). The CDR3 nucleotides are TGTGCCAGCATCCCGGCGCGGGGGGCCTACAATGAGCAGTTCTTC. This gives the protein CASIPARGAYNEQFF. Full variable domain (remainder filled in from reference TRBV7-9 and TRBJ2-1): DTGVSQNPRHKITKRGQNVTFRCDPISEHNRLYWYRQTLGQGPEFLTYFQNEAQLEKSRLLSDRFSAERPKGSFSTLEIQRTEQGDSAMYLCASIPARGAYNEQFFGPGTRLTVL.

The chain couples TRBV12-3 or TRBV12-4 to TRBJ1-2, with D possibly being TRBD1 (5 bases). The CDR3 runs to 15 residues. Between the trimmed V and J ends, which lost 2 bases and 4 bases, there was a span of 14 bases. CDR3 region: CASSLWRQSFYGYTF. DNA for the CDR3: TGTGCCAGCAGTTTATGGAGACAGAGCTTCTATGGCTACACCTTC.

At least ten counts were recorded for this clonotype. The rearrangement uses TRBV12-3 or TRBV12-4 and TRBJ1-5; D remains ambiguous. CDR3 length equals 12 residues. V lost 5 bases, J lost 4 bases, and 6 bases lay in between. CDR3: CASSPPNQPQHF. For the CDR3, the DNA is TGTGCCAGCAGTCCCCCTAATCAGCCCCAGCATTTT.

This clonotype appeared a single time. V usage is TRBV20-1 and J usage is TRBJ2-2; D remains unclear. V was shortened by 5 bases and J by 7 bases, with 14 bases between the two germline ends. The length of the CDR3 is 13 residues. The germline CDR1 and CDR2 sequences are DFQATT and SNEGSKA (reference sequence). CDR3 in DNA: TGCAGTGCTGATGGCGTGGGTGGCGGGGAGCTGTTTTTT. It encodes CSADGVGGGELFF.